This record concerns one T cell receptor beta chain sequence. Its antigen is currently unknown. The sample belongs to a study of OX40 agonist ivuxolimab in advanced cancers. Turning to the study itself: Ivuxolimab was administered intravenously to patients at 0.01 to 10 mg/kg every 2 weeks.

Clones were read by immunoSEQ multiplex PCR, and TCRdb kept only the in-frame ones, dropping some. Of under 20,000 clones listed, 75% to 85% were seen once; the top ten hold 25% to 40%. CDR1 MNHNS and CDR2 SASEGT come from the germline V gene. The CDR3 covers 14 residues. Whole-study findings and limits: CD4+ and CD8+ blood T cells expanded clonally by week 6 at 0.1 to 3.0 mg/kg. More expanded clones were seen, on average, in CD8+ T cells than in CD4+.

The genes are TRBV6-1 and TRBJ2-5, with D perhaps matching TRBD1 (6 bases). The last part of the DNA fits TRBJ2-7 better; the J call may be wrong. The clonotype was recovered from an adult with an advanced solid tumor such as melanoma, head and neck, liver or kidney cancer. Source: CD4+ or CD8+ T cells sorted from blood, taken in a trial of the OX40 agonist ivuxolimab. CDR3 protein: CASMRRDNSYEQYF. CDR3 bases: TGTGCCAGCATGCGCCGGGACAACTCCTACGAGCAGTACTTC.